The 4 T cell receptor beta chains reported below all come from one sample, sequenced in a study of T cell repertoires in cytomegalovirus infection. Antigen specificity for these receptors is unknown. TCRdb itself ran the reads through MiXCR, one entry per CDR3 protein. Here the sample spans approximately 730,000 distinct CDR3 sequences, around 29% being singletons. Source: cultured CD8+ T cells from PBMCs, taken from culture after CMV antigen stimulation. Every receptor here comes from a human donor in good health (CMV status not recorded). Some clones in this sample may be carry-over from other donors' samples.

Ten or more counts support this clonotype. The V gene is TRBV12-3 or TRBV12-4, the J gene TRBJ1-1; TRBD1 might be the D (6 bases). Trimming took 4 bases from V and 4 from J, leaving 13 bases between them. The CDR3 has 14 amino acids. CDR3 in DNA: TGTGCCAGCAGTTCACAGGGAGGAGGCACTGAAGCTTTCTTT. Translation: CASSSQGGGTEAFF.

This clonotype has more than one count but fewer than ten. CDR3 in DNA: TGTGCCAGCAGCCGACATGACAGCTCCTATAATTCACCCCTCCACTTT. It translates to CASSRHDSSYNSPLHF. This rearrangement joins TRBV7-9 to TRBJ1-6, with D maybe TRBD1 (5 bases). Germline CDR1 SEHNR, CDR2 FQNEAQ (reference sequence). V was shortened by 5 bases and J by 0 bases, with 11 bases between the two germline ends. The CDR3 has 16 amino acids.

The chain carries TRBV5-1 and TRBJ1-1; D call uncertain. This CDR3 spans 14 amino acids. Trimming shortened V by 3 bases and J by 0 bases, and 9 bases separated the two germline ends. CDR1 and CDR2 from the germline V gene are SGHRS and YFSETQ. The CDR3 spells CASSWADMNTEAFF. Here the CDR3 DNA reads TGCGCCAGCAGCTGGGCAGATATGAACACTGAAGCTTTCTTT.

This clonotype was seen at least ten times. This chain joins TRBV6-2 or TRBV6-3 and TRBJ1-6; D is uncertain. V was shortened by 0 bases and J by 7 bases, with 7 bases between the two germline ends. This CDR3 region has 14 residues. Germline CDR1 reads MNHEY; CDR2 reads SVGEGT. CDR3 sequence: CASSYSWGNSPLHF. DNA of the CDR3: TGTGCCAGCAGTTACTCATGGGGAAATTCACCCCTCCACTTT.